This T cell receptor (beta chain) was captured by sequencing in a study of cytomegalovirus exposure and HLA in healthy donors. Study results and limitations: Highly shared variants forming one cluster were likely a sequencing artifact. TCR beta sequences numbering under 20,000 were associated with HLA alleles at 0.05 false discovery rate in a later analysis. Later analysis suggested links between common viral pathogens and several top significant clusters.

Concerning this clone: Its antigen is as yet unknown.

Donors sampled were nominally healthy, though unrecorded immune exposures were likely. PCR used 60 Vbeta primers and 13 Jbeta primers. Clones were read by immunoSEQ multiplex PCR, and TCRdb kept only the in-frame ones, dropping some. Seen here are around 170,000 clones, about 81% observed once, and the top ten hold roughly 0.75%. The sequenced sample was PBMCs. This TCR was sampled from a young woman in good health and CMV-seronegative.

CDR3 coding DNA: TGTGCCAGCAGGCGCCATAATCAGCCCCAGCATTTT. It yields the protein CASRRHNQPQHF. The chain is built from TRBV27 and TRBJ1-5, with D unresolved. The CDR3 runs to 12 residues. V shed 6 bases and J shed 4 bases, with 7 bases lying between them. CDR1 is MNHEY, CDR2 SMNVEV, per germline (reference sequence).